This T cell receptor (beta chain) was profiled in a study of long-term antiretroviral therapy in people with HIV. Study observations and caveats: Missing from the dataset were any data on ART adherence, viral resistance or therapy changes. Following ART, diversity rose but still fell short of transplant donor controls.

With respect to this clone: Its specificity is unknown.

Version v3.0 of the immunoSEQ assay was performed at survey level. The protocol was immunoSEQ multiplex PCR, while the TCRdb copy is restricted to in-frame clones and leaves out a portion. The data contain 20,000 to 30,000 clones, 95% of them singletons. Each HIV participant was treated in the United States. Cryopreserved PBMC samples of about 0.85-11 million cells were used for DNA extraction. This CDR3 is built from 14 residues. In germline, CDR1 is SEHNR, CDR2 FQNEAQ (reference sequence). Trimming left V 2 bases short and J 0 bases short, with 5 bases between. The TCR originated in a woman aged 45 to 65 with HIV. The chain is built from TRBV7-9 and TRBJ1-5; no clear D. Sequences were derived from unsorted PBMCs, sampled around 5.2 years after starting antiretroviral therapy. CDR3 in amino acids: CASSLFDSNQPQHF. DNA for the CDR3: TGTGCCAGCAGCTTATTCGATAGCAATCAGCCCCAGCATTTT.